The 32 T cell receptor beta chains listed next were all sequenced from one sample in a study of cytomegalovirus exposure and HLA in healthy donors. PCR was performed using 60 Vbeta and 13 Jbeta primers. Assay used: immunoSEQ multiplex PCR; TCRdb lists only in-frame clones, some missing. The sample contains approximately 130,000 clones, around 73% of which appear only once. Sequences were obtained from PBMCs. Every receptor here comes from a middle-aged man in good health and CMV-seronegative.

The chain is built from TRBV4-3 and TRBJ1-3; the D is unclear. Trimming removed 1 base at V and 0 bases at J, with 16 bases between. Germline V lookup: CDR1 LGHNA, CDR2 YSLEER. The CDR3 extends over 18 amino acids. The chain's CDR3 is CASSQVVYGGSSGNTIYF. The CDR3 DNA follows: TGCGCCAGCAGCCAAGTGGTATACGGCGGATCCTCTGGAAACACCATATATTTT.

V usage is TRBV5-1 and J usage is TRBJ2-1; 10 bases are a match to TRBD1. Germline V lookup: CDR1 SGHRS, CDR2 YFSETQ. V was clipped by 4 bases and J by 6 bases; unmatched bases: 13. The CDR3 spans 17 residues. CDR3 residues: CASSTSRQGARFNEQFF. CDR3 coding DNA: TGCGCCAGCAGCACCTCGAGACAGGGGGCGCGGTTCAATGAGCAGTTCTTC. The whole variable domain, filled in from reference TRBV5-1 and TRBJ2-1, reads KAGVTQTPRYLIKTRGQQVTLSCSPISGHRSVSWYQQTPGQGLQFLFEYFSETQRNKGNFPGRFSGRQFSNSRSEMNVSTLELGDSALYLCASSTSRQGARFNEQFFGPGTRLTVL.

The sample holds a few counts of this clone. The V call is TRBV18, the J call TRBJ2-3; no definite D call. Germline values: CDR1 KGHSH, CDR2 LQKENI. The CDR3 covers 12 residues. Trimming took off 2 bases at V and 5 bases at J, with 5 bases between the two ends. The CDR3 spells CASSPTRDTQYF. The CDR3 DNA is TGTGCCAGCTCACCAACGCGAGATACGCAGTATTTT.

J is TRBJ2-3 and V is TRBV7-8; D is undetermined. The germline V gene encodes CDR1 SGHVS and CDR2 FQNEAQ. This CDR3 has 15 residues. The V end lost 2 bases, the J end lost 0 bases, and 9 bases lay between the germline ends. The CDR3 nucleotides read TGTGCCAGCAGCTTACTGACTGCTAGCACAGATACGCAGTATTTT. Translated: CASSLLTASTDTQYF. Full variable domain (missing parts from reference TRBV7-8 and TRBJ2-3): GAGVSQSPRYKVAKRGQDVALRCDPISGHVSLFWYQQALGQGPEFLTYFQNEAQLDKSGLPSDRFFAERPEGSVSTLKIQRTQQEDSAVYLCASSLLTASTDTQYFGPGTRLTVL.

DNA of the CDR3: TGTGCCAGCAGTGATCGGCTTTGGGGCTCCAGTGAGCAGTTCTTC. This translates into CASSDRLWGSSEQFF. The rearrangement joins TRBV2 to TRBJ2-1; maybe TRBD1 (5 bases). The CDR3 has 15 residues. Per the germline V gene, CDR1 is SNHLY and CDR2 is FYNNEI. Deletions cut 3 bases from V and 9 bases from J, with 18 bases between.

DNA of the CDR3: TGTGCCAGCACCAGAGCGGGAGGGCCTCGCACAGATACGCAGTATTTT. As protein: CASTRAGGPRTDTQYF. This chain connects TRBV28 to TRBJ2-3; 10 bases are a match to TRBD2. This CDR3 spans 16 amino acids. Germline trimming cut 7 bases from V and 1 base from J; bases unmatched to any gene: 8. Germline V gene data show CDR1 as MDHEN and CDR2 as SYDVKM.

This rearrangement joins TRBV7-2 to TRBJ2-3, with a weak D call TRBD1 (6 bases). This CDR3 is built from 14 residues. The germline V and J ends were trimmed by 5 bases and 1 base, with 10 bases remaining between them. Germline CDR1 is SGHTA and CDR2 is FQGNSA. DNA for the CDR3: TGTGCCAGCAGCCAAGGGGGTGGCACAGATACGCAGTATTTT. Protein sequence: CASSQGGGTDTQYF.

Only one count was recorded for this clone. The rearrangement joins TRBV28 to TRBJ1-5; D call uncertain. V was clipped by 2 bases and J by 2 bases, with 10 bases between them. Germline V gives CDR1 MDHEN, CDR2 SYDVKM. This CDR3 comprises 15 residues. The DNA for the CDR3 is TGTGCCAGCAGTTTAAGTAAATCGGGCAATCAGCCCCAGCATTTT. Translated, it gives CASSLSKSGNQPQHF.

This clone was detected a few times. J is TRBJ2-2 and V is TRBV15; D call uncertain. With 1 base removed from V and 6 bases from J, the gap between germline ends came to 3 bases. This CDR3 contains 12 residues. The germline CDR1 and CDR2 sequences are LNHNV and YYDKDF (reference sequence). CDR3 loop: CATSRVAGELFF. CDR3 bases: TGTGCCACCAGCAGAGTAGCCGGGGAGCTGTTTTTT.

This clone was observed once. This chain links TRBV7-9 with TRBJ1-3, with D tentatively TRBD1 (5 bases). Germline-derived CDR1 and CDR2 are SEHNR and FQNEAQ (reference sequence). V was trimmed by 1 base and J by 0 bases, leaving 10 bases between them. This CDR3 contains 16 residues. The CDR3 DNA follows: TGTGCCAGCAGCTTAGAGGGGCTGAGCTCTGGAAACACCATATATTTT. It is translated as CASSLEGLSSGNTIYF.

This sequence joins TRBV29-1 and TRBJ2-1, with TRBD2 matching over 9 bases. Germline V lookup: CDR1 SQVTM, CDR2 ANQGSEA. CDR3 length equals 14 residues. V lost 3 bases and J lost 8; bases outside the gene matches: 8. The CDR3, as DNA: TGCAGCGTTGACGGGCTAGCGGGAAGACATGAGCAGTTCTTC. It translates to CSVDGLAGRHEQFF.

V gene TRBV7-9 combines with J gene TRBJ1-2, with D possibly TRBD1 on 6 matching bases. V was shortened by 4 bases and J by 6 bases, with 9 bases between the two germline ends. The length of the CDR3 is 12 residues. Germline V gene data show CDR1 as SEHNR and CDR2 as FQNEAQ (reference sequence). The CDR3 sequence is CASSSNRDGYTF. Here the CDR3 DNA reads TGTGCCAGCAGCTCGAACAGGGATGGCTACACCTTC.

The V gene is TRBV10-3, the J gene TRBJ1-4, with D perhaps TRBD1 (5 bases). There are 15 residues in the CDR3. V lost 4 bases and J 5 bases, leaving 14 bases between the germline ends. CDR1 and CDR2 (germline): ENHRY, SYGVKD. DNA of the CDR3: TGTGCCATCAGTGGAACCGGGACTGGGAATGAAAAACTGTTTTTT. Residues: CAISGTGTGNEKLFF.

Here the CDR3 DNA reads TGTGCCAGCAGCTCCGGACTAAAAATCTACAATGAGCAGTTCTTC. It is translated as CASSSGLKIYNEQFF. The chain combines TRBV13 with TRBJ2-1; D possibly corresponds to TRBD2 (6 bases). V lost 4 bases and J 3 bases, leaving 13 bases between the germline ends. Germline-derived CDR1 and CDR2 are PRHDT and FYEKMQ (reference sequence). The CDR3 has 15 residues.

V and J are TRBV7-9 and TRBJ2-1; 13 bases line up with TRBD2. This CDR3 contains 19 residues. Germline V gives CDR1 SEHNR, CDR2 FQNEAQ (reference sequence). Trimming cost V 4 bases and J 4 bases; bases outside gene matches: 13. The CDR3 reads CASSYPRGEGLAGYNEQFF. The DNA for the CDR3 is TGTGCCAGCAGCTATCCTAGAGGTGAGGGACTAGCGGGGTACAATGAGCAGTTCTTC. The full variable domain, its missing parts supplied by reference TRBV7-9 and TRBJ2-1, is DTGVSQNPRHKITKRGQNVTFRCDPISEHNRLYWYRQTLGQGPEFLTYFQNEAQLEKSRLLSDRFSAERPKGSFSTLEIQRTEQGDSAMYLCASSYPRGEGLAGYNEQFFGPGTRLTVL.

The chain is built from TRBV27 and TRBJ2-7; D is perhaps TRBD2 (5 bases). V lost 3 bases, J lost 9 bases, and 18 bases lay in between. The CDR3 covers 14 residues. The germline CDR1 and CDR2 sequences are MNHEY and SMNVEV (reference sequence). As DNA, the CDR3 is TGTGCCAGCAGTTTTGAGGGCAGGCGAACGGTGCAGTACTTC. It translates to CASSFEGRRTVQYF.

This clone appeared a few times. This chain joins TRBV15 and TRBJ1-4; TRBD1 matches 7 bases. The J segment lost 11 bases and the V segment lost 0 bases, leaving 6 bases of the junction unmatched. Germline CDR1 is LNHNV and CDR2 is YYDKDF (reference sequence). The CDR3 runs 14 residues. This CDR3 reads CATSREASGGKLFF. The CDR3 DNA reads TGTGCCACCAGCAGAGAGGCCTCAGGGGGGAAACTGTTTTTT.

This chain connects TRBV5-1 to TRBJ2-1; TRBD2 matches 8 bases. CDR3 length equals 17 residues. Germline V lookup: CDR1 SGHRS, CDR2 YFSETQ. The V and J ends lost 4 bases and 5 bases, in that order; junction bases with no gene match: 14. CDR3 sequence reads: CASSLIARSGANNEQFF. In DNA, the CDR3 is TGCGCCAGCAGCCTAATAGCGCGTAGCGGGGCAAACAATGAGCAGTTCTTC.

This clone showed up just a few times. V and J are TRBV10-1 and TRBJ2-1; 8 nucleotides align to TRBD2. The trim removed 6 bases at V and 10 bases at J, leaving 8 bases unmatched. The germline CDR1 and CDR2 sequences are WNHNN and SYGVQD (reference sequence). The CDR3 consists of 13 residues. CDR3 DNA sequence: TGCGCCAGCAGCCCAGCGGGAGTCGGGGAGCAGTTCTTC. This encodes CASSPAGVGEQFF.

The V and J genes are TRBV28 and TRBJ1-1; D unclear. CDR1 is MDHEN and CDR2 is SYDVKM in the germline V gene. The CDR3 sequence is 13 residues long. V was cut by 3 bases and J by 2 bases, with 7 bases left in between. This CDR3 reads CASSFQANTEAFF. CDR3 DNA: TGTGCCAGCAGTTTCCAGGCTAACACTGAAGCTTTCTTT.

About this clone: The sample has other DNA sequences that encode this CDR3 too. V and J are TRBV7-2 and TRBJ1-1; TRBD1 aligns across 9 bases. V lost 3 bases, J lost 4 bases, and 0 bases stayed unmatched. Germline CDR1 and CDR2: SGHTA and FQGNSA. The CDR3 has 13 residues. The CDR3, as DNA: TGTGCCAGCAGCTTGGACAGGGGCACTGAAGCTTTCTTT. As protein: CASSLDRGTEAFF. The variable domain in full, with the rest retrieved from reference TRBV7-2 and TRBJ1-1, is GAGVSQSPSNKVTEKGKDVELRCDPISGHTALYWYRQSLGQGLEFLIYFQGNSAPDKSGLPSDRFSAERTGGSVSTLTIQRTQQEDSAVYLCASSLDRGTEAFFGQGTRLTVV.

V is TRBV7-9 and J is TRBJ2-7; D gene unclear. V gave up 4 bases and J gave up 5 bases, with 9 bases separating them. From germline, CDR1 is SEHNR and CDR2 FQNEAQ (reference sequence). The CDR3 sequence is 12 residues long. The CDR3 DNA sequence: TGTGCCAGCAGCTCATCCAGGAACGAGCAGTACTTC. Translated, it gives CASSSSRNEQYF.

This CDR3 is CASSWDSGYGYTF. In DNA form, the CDR3 reads TGTGCCAGCAGCTGGGACTCAGGCTATGGCTACACCTTC. The chain couples TRBV5-4 to TRBJ1-2; TRBD1 might be the D (5 bases). There are 13 residues in the CDR3. V gave up 3 bases and J gave up 4 bases, with 10 bases separating them. CDR1 SGHNT and CDR2 YYREEE come from the germline V gene (reference sequence).

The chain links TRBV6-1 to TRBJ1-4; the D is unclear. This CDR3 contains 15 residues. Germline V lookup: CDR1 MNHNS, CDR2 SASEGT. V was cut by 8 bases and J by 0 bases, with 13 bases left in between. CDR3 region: CASLPVSATNEKLFF. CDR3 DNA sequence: TGTGCCAGCCTCCCCGTCAGTGCAACTAATGAAAAACTGTTTTTT.

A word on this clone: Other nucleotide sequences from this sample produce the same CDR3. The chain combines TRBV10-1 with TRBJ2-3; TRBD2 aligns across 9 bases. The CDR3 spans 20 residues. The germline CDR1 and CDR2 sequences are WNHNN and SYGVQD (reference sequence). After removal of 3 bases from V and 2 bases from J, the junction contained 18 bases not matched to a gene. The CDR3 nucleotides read TGCGCCAGCAGTGATCCGGGACTAGCAGGAGGTCTACCTTCCACAGATACGCAGTATTTT. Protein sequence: CASSDPGLAGGLPSTDTQYF.

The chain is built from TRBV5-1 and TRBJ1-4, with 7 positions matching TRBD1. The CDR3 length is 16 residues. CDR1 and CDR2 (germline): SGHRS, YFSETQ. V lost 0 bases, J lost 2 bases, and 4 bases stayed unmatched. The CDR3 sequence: CASSLGPDRTNEKLFF. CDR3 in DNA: TGCGCCAGCAGCTTGGGGCCGGACAGGACTAATGAAAAACTGTTTTTT.

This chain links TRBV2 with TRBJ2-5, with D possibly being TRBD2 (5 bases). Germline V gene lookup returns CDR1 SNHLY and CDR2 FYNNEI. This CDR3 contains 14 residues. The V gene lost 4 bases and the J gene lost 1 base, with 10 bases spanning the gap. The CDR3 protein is CASSAEEIQETQYF. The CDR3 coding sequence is TGTGCCAGCAGTGCGGAGGAAATCCAAGAGACCCAGTACTTC.

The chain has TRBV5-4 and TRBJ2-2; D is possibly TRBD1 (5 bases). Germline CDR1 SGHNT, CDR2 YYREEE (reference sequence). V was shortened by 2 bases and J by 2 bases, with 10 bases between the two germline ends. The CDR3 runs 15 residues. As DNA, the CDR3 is TGTGCCAGCAGCTTAGGGGCAGACAACACCGGGGAGCTGTTTTTT. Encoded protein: CASSLGADNTGELFF.

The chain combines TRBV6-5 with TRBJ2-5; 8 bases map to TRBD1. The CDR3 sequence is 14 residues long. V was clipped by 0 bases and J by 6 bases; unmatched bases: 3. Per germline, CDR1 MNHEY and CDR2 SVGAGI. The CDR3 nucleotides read TGTGCCAGCAGTTACTCAACAGGGGGGAAGACCCAGTACTTC. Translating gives CASSYSTGGKTQYF.

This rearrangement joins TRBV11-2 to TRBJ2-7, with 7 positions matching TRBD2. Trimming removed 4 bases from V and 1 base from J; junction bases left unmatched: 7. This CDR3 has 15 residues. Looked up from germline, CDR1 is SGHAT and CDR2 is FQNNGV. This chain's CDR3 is CASSSGAGTSYEQYF. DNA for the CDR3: TGTGCCAGCAGCTCGGGAGCGGGAACATCCTACGAGCAGTACTTC.

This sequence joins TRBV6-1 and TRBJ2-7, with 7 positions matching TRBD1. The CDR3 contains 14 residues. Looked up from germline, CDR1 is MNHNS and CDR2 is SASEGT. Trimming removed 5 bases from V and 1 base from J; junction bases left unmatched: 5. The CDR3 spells CASSNPGQSYEQYF. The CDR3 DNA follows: TGTGCCAGCAGTAACCCGGGACAGTCCTACGAGCAGTACTTC.

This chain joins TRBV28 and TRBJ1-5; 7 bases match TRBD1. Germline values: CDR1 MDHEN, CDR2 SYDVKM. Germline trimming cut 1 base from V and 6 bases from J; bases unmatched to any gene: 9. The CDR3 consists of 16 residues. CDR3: CASSLSPGGVSQPQHF. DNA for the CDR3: TGTGCCAGCAGTTTATCTCCAGGGGGTGTTAGTCAGCCCCAGCATTTT.